This is a list of T cell receptor beta chains from one sample in a study of cytomegalovirus exposure and HLA in healthy donors. Sequenced by immunoSEQ multiplex PCR; TCRdb stores in-frame clones only, minus some. The sample records 150,000 to 200,000 clones, more than 75% being singletons. Sequencing was carried out using PBMCs. The receptors derive from a girl less than two years old in good health and CMV-seronegative. The CDR3 runs from the conserved cysteine through the conserved F or W. D genes are given only for firm matches. A clone size is listed for some rows: how often the clone was seen (once, few, many), or a class if it is expanded.

TRBJ1-4 . TRBV9 . CASSVDSGQNEKLFF TGTGCCAGCAGCGTAGATTCCGGACAGAATGAAAAACTGTTTTTT
TRBJ2-7 . TRBV27 TRBD1 CASSSDPGQGSYEQYF TGTGCCAGCAGTTCAGACCCGGGACAGGGGTCGTACGAGCAGTACTTC
TRBJ2-3 . TRBV18 . CASSQLASDTQYF TGTGCCAGCTCACAGCTAGCTTCAGATACGCAGTATTTT
TRBJ2-1 . TRBV5-1 TRBD1 CASSPGTEGLWFF TGCGCCAGCAGCCCAGGGACAGAGGGGCTGTGGTTCTTC
TRBJ2-7 . TRBV19 TRBD2 CASSLSGRTYEQYF TGTGCCAGTAGTCTTAGCGGGAGGACCTACGAGCAGTACTTC
TRBJ1-2 . TRBV16 TRBD1 CASSPAGTGGGYTF TGTGCCAGCAGCCCCGCCGGGACAGGGGGCGGCTACACCTTC
TRBJ1-1 . TRBV10-1 . CASSTGWRFVTEAFF TGCGCCAGCAGTACAGGGTGGAGGTTTGTTACTGAAGCTTTCTTT
TRBJ2-5 . TRBV9 TRBD2 CASSGGLAGEETQYF TGTGCCAGCAGCGGCGGACTAGCGGGAGAAGAGACCCAGTACTTC
TRBJ2-3 . TRBV5-6 . CASSLAPTDTDTQYF TGTGCCAGCAGCTTGGCCCCCACAGACACAGATACGCAGTATTTT
TRBJ2-7 . TRBV4-1 . CASSQGNSSYEQYF TGCGCCAGCAGCCAAGGTAACAGCTCCTACGAGCAGTACTTC
TRBJ2-4 . TRBV19 . CASSPSPSVNIQYF TGTGCCAGTAGTCCTAGCCCGAGCGTAAACATTCAGTACTTC
TRBJ2-1 . TRBV30 TRBD2 CAWSVSSGGKDNEQFF TGTGCCTGGAGTGTGTCTAGCGGGGGGAAGGACAATGAGCAGTTCTTC
TRBJ1-1 . TRBV9 . CASSAGPEAFF TGTGCCAGCAGCGCCGGTCCTGAAGCTTTCTTT
TRBJ2-7 . TRBV7-9 . CASSLPGVPNEQYF TGTGCCAGCAGCTTACCGGGAGTCCCGAACGAGCAGTACTTC
TRBJ1-2 . TRBV30 . CAWSVSKYGYTF TGTGCCTGGAGTGTATCTAAGTATGGCTACACCTTC
TRBJ2-7 . TRBV5-3 . CARGRGRGVYEQYF TGTGCCAGGGGGAGGGGGCGGGGGGTCTACGAGCAGTACTTC
TRBJ2-7 once TRBV27 . CASSLRGGEQYF TGTGCCAGCAGTTTACGGGGAGGCGAGCAGTACTTC
TRBJ1-1 . TRBV2 TRBD1 CASSEAPGQLDEAFF TGTGCCAGCAGTGAAGCCCCGGGACAGCTGGATGAAGCTTTCTTT
TRBJ1-2 . TRBV27 . CASSYGHNYGYTF TGTGCCAGCAGTTACGGACATAACTATGGCTACACCTTC
TRBJ1-1 . TRBV5-6 TRBD1 CASRPTGWTEAFF TGTGCCAGCAGGCCGACAGGGTGGACTGAAGCTTTCTTT
TRBJ2-3 . TRBV7-6 TRBD1 CASSKGQGANTQYF TGTGCCAGCAGCAAAGGACAGGGGGCTAATACGCAGTATTTT
TRBJ2-3 once TRBV4-3 . CASSQSPRGSADTQYF TGCGCCAGCAGCCAAAGCCCCCGGGGGAGTGCGGATACGCAGTATTTT
TRBJ2-1 . TRBV9 . CASSTGTGMNEQFF TGTGCCAGCAGCACCGGGACTGGGATGAATGAGCAGTTCTTC
TRBJ1-5 . TRBV30 . CAWTRGLDREPQHF TGTGCCTGGACGCGGGGCCTAGATAGGGAGCCCCAGCATTTT
TRBJ2-2 . TRBV4-1 . CASSQGPVLDTGELFF TGCGCCAGCAGCCAAGGTCCCGTTCTTGACACCGGGGAGCTGTTTTTT
TRBJ2-3 . TRBV2 . CASLGTPSTDTQYF TGTGCCAGCCTAGGGACTCCCTCCACAGATACGCAGTATTTT
TRBJ1-3 . TRBV2 TRBD1 CASRETGFSGNTIYF TGTGCCAGCAGGGAGACAGGGTTCTCTGGAAACACCATATATTTT
TRBJ2-2 . TRBV10-3 . CAISGEVNTGELFF TGTGCCATCAGCGGGGAAGTGAACACCGGGGAGCTGTTTTTT
TRBJ1-6 . TRBV2 TRBD1 CASREGTGDNSPLHF TGTGCCAGCAGGGAGGGGACAGGGGATAATTCACCCCTCCACTTT
TRBJ1-1 . TRBV2 TRBD1 CASSEDRAGYAEAFF TGTGCCAGCAGTGAGGACAGGGCAGGTTACGCTGAAGCTTTCTTT
TRBJ1-2 . TRBV7-8 . CASSLDSLTGIRGYTF TGTGCCAGCAGCTTAGATTCCCTTACAGGGATCCGTGGCTACACCTTC
TRBJ2-1 . TRBV29-1 . CSVDSQWGSYNEQFF TGCAGCGTTGATTCCCAGTGGGGCAGCTACAATGAGCAGTTCTTC
TRBJ2-5 once TRBV30 . CAWDGQQETQYF TGTGCCTGGGACGGACAGCAAGAGACCCAGTACTTC
TRBJ2-1 . TRBV5-1 TRBD2 CASINTAGGNEQFF TGCGCCAGCATAAATACAGCGGGGGGTAATGAGCAGTTCTTC
TRBJ2-7 once TRBV5-1 . CASLGGVYEQYF TGCGCCAGCCTAGGGGGGGTTTACGAGCAGTACTTC
TRBJ2-7 once TRBV25-1 TRBD2 CASSLGGVPYEQYF TGTGCCAGCAGCCTTGGGGGGGTCCCCTACGAGCAGTACTTC
TRBJ2-7 . TRBV11-3 TRBD2 CASTPGEVSGSYEQYF TGTGCCAGCACCCCCGGGGAGGTTAGCGGGAGTTACGAGCAGTACTTC
TRBJ1-2 . TRBV11-2 . CASSLPSTGHGYTF TGTGCCAGCAGCTTACCCTCTACAGGGCATGGCTACACCTTC
TRBJ2-2 . TRBV29-1 TRBD1 CSARQGGAGELFF TGCAGCGCCCGACAGGGGGGGGCCGGGGAGCTGTTTTTT
TRBJ1-1 . TRBV5-1 . CASSLNQGNTEAFF TGCGCCAGCAGCTTGAACCAGGGAAACACTGAAGCTTTCTTT
TRBJ2-7 . TRBV5-1 TRBD2 CASSQGGGAEQYF TGCGCCAGCAGCCAGGGCGGGGGGGCCGAGCAGTACTTC
TRBJ1-5 . TRBV6-1 TRBD1 CASSGGTGWGNQPQHF TGTGCCAGCAGTGGTGGGACAGGGTGGGGCAATCAGCCCCAGCATTTT
TRBJ1-5 . TRBV7-8 . CASSFTLSNQPQHF TGTGCCAGCAGCTTCACCCTAAGCAATCAGCCCCAGCATTTT
TRBJ2-7 . TRBV4-1 TRBD2 CASSSGGPNYEQYF TGCGCCAGCAGCAGCGGGGGCCCGAACTACGAGCAGTACTTC
TRBJ1-2 . TRBV9 TRBD1 CASSVAGQGGTGYTF TGTGCCAGCAGCGTAGCAGGACAGGGAGGGACTGGCTACACCTTC
TRBJ2-7 . TRBV2 TRBD2 CASSESSGSMYEQYF TGTGCCAGCAGTGAATCTAGCGGGAGTATGTACGAGCAGTACTTC
TRBJ2-3 few TRBV30 TRBD2 CAWSGLARGDTQYF TGTGCCTGGAGTGGACTAGCGAGGGGAGATACGCAGTATTTT
TRBJ1-2 . TRBV27 . CASAFTGRAYNGYTF TGTGCCAGCGCCTTCACAGGGAGGGCTTATAATGGCTACACCTTC
TRBJ2-1 . TRBV4-3 . CASSQEGASNEQFF TGCGCCAGCAGCCAAGAGGGGGCTTCCAATGAGCAGTTCTTC